This T cell receptor beta chain was sequenced in a study of blood T cell repertoires in COVID-19 (dated by TCRdb to 2018 to 2020). Regarding the study in general: Samples covering the acute and convalescent phases of COVID-19 were provided by collaborators in the United States, Italy and Spain. The material from the prospective study consisted of cDNA or gDNA derived from T cells, B-cell-depleted T cells, or PBMCs. Samples were obtained from the ongoing ImmuneRACE study (first 160 participants) and from 1,254 subjects provided by 6 global collaborators. Subjects who had been exposed to COVID-19, were actively infected with it, or had recovered from it provided the deeply sampled blood TCRbeta repertoires that made up the dataset. A freely available public database, intended as a resource for researchers studying the immune response to SARS-CoV-2, is where the repertoires were released. Sample metadata almost always included a de-identified subject ID, COVID-19 status, age in years and sex. Where available, HLA class I and class II types were taken from metadata supplied by the sample provider and were not determined by assay-based typing. General findings and caveats noted by the study authors: Clinical and demographic metadata were provided uncurated, with the amount varying by source and participant.

TCRbeta CDR3 regions were amplified from genomic DNA using the immunoSEQ Assay, a bias-controlled multiplex PCR. The study's processing was this. The number of nucleated cells in each sample was estimated from the amplification of reference gene primers within the assay. To quantify the absolute abundance of each unique TCRbeta CDR3 rearrangement, sequence reads were collapsed and filtered. Productive Simpson clonality was computed per sample as the square root of Simpson's diversity index over productive rearrangements. Held by TCRdb, this immuneACCESS table contains in-frame sequences only and omits some clones. Under half of the omission traces to an unresolved V gene where checked; the cause of the rest is unknown. The D gene and trimming were derived from the DNA, and the V and J assignments and clone size from that table. Within this sample are some 200,000 clones, with about four fifths of them counted one time only. The ten largest make up approximately 11% of the sample.

This clone showed up just a few times. Its target antigen remains unknown. No per-base quality is available; no much larger clone lies one base away. One collaborating source in Seattle enrolled patients during active infection and followed them longitudinally through the course of disease. The collaborating institutions used their own protocols to collect whole blood in K2EDTA tubes. For TCRbeta analysis, collaborators shipped samples in one of three forms: frozen whole blood, isolated PBMCs, or DNA extracted from either of those sample types. The source is a woman aged 40 to 50 with COVID-19, enrolled during active disease. The sequenced sample was peripheral blood.

CDR3 protein: CASSPGDNQPQHF. The DNA reads as follows: TGTGCCAGCAGCCCGGGGGACAATCAGCCCCAGCATTTT. In this chain, TRBV2 is recombined with TRBJ1-5; the D region possibly corresponds to TRBD1 (5 bases align). The germline V gene sets CDR1 to SNHLY and CDR2 to FYNNEI. Including cysteine and phenylalanine, the CDR3 has 13 amino acids. Just the 39-base CDR3 DNA is kept, in frame starting at base 1. V loses 6 bases of germline sequence and J loses 3 bases, and the interval between the two ends is 9 bases.